This T cell receptor beta chain was sequenced during a study of blood T cell repertoires in COVID-19. Across the whole study: Samples representing acute and convalescent COVID-19 were sourced from the United States, Italy and Spain. In each case, the material was cDNA or gDNA derived from T cells, B-cell-depleted T cells, or PBMCs.

TCRdb's copy holds only in-frame clones and misses some; the assay was immunoSEQ multiplex PCR. The table shows about 220,000 clones, with 80% occurring only once. This receptor was identified in a woman in her 70s with acute or convalescent COVID-19. The sequenced material came from peripheral blood.

The CDR3 DNA follows: TGTGCCAGCAGTTTCGAAGACAGTTATAATTCACCCCTCCACTTT. As protein: CASSFEDSYNSPLHF. The chain uses TRBV6-5 and TRBJ1-6; perhaps TRBD1 as D (5 bases). The CDR3 runs 15 residues. V lost 4 bases, J lost 4 bases, and 11 bases lay in between. The V gene's germline CDR1 is MNHEY and CDR2 SVGAGI.